The rows below give T cell receptor beta chains drawn from one sample of a study of immune evolution from preneoplasia to lung adenocarcinoma. Profiled with immunoSEQ multiplex PCR; TCRdb holds only in-frame clones, not every one. The repertoire consists of roughly 40,000 clones, with 74% occurring once and the leading ten covering around 6.5%. What was sequenced was FFPE invasive lung adenocarcinoma tissue. These receptors all come from a person in their sixties with lung adenocarcinoma. Each CDR3 is given without its conserved first and last residue.

>TRBV11-2
ASSLGRETQY
>TRBV1
TSSQDRGSGRLIYEQY
>TRBV30
AWSGQRNEKLF
>TRBV7-8
ASRAGTLHGEQF
>TRBV23-1
ASSQTGTSENTGELF
>TRBV11-1
ASRPSGSSTGELF
>TRBV19
ATNREGYT
>TRBV6-5
ASMGQGWTEAF
>TRBV28
ASSHLLEKLF
>TRBV5-1
ASSSAAGSYNEQF
>TRBV4-1
ASSQDVASGRTQY
>TRBV15
ATSREGGGGNEKLF
>TRBV11-3
ASSSRTGEDTEAF
>TRBV30
AWSRLANNEQF
>TRBV5-4
ASSAPGNLYTEAF
>TRBV18
ASSPTGAPDTQY
>TRBV6-5
ASSSLTSGSSYEQY
>TRBV18
ASSGSLSYEQY
>TRBV5-4
ASSLAALRDTQY
>TRBV4-2
ASSQALSSGRDEQF
>TRBV7-9
ASSGNSPTAGGNQPQH
>TRBV28
ASRFRYEQY
>TRBV5-4
ASSFTGQGYTEAF
>TRBV6-4
ASSASQDPTDTQY
>TRBV5-4
ASGSSYNEQF
>TRBV11-2
ASSAGRLPDTQY
>TRBV27
ASSLMGGSSGVTEAF
>TRBV11-2
ASSSGFEQY
>TRBV28
ASSLSYRGVFEDEQF
>TRBV28
ASSLNVQSYT
>TRBV5-1
ASSLAGVSYEQY
>TRBV5-1
ASSIQGAGTEAF
>TRBV7-9
ASNLHPPGTKEQF
>TRBV7-9
ASSIQVSYEQY
>TRBV9
ASSFRVDTGELF
>TRBV11-3
ASSASSGPRGEKLF
>TRBV7-3
ASSYTGSYNEQF
>TRBV18
ASSPITGHTEAF
>TRBV7-8
ASSLDGGSYNEQF
>TRBV18
ASSPGTLEQY
>TRBV11-2
ASSLEGGGVYEQY
>TRBV19
ASSTTGTDISSGQPQH
>TRBV15
ATSEGGGSPKEQF
>TRBV19
ASSIDSGSYNEQF
>TRBV9
ASSGDRGFSGANVLT
>TRBV30
AWAPLGGTQETQY
>TRBV11-3
ASSSGQNEQY
>TRBV6-5
ASRNRYNEQF
>TRBV7-2
ASSLMQGGEQY
>TRBV7-2
ASSSAGGKSYEQY
>TRBV5-1
ASSQVGTDTQY
>TRBV2
ASRSSGLSYEQY
>TRBV18
ASSRGQDTEAF
>TRBV6-5
ASSLTGTAPQH
>TRBV9
ASSASTGGGTDTQY
>TRBV5-8
ASSFQGGEETQY
>TRBV7-3
ASSHDRGETQY
>TRBV5-6
ASSRRSAGYVGNTIY
>TRBV4-1
ASSPRHGGNYGYT
>TRBV28
ASSPFGTGTYEQY